The T cell receptor (beta chain) under discussion was sequenced for a study of CD8+CD57+ T cells in acquired aplastic anemia. In the study overall: The average for DNA from sorted CD4+ and CD8+ cells was 3.2 ug.

Germline V gene data show CDR1 as KGHSY and CDR2 as FQNENV. The CDR3 runs 13 residues. V lost 2 bases and J lost 11, with 15 bases in between. Genomic DNA acted as the template from which TCR beta VDJ combination and CDR3 sequence profiling were carried out. Via MiXCR, TCRdb re-called the reads, giving one row per CDR3 protein. Here the sample spans a few hundred thousand distinct CDR3 sequences, under 55% being singletons. For sequencing, patients were chosen who had shown expansion of CD8+CD57+ cells by flow cytometry. Study findings and constraints: Comparison of patients with controls identified roughly 30 shared CD8+ CDR3 sequences.

Ten or more counts support this clonotype. The target antigen is unknown. The sample consisted of sorted CD4+, CD8+, or CD8+CD57+ T cells (not recorded which) from PBMCs. The chain is built from TRBV16 and TRBJ1-1; D is ambiguous. This receptor was obtained from a human donor with aplastic anemia. The CDR3 region is CASSQEAGLTAFF. CDR3 nucleotide sequence: TGTGCCAGCAGCCAAGAGGCCGGACTAACGGCTTTCTTT.